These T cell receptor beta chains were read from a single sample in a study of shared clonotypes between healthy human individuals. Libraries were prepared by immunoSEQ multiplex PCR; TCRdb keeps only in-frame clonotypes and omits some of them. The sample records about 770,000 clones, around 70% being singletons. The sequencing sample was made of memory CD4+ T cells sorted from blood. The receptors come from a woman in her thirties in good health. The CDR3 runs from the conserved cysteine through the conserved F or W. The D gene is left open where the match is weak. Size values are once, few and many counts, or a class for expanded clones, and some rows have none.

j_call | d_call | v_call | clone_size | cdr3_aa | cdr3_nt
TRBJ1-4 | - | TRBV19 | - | CASRSLRGAFEKLFF | TGTGCCAGTAGGAGTCTTCGGGGGGCTTTTGAAAAACTGTTTTTT
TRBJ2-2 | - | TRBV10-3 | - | CAISELDSHSNTGELFF | TGTGCCATCAGTGAGTTGGACTCCCACTCGAACACCGGGGAGCTGTTTTTT
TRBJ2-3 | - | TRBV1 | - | CTSSQGVQRKSTDTQYF | TGCACCAGCAGCCAAGGGGTCCAGCGGAAAAGCACAGATACGCAGTATTTT
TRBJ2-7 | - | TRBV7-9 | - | CASSFRTRDEQYF | TGTGCCAGCAGCTTCCGAACCCGGGACGAGCAGTACTTC
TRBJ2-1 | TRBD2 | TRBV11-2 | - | CASSLGSGRAPQFF | TGTGCCAGCAGCTTAGGTAGCGGGAGGGCCCCCCAGTTCTTC
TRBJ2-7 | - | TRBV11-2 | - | CASSWSGGKNYEQYF | TGTGCCAGCAGTTGGTCAGGCGGGAAGAACTACGAGCAGTACTTC
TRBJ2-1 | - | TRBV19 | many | CASSINHVSYNEQFF | TGTGCCAGTAGTATTAATCACGTCTCCTACAATGAGCAGTTCTTC
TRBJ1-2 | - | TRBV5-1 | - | CASSDDGGTDSGYTF | TGCGCCAGCAGCGACGACGGAGGGACTGATTCTGGCTACACCTTC
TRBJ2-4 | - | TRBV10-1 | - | CASSESFFGGSFKNIQYF | TGCGCCAGCAGTGAGAGTTTCTTTGGGGGATCCTTCAAAAACATTCAGTACTTC
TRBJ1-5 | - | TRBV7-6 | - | CASSLGEKPQHF | TGTGCCAGCAGCTTAGGGGAAAAGCCCCAGCATTTT
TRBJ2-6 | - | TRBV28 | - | CATGGGASGANVLTF | TGTGCCACCGGAGGTGGGGCGTCTGGGGCCAACGTCCTGACTTTC
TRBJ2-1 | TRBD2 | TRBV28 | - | CASSLSGLATSNNEQFF | TGTGCCAGCAGTTTATCAGGACTAGCTACGAGTAACAATGAGCAGTTCTTC
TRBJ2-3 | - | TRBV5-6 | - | CASSLARDFLTDTQYF | TGTGCCAGCAGCTTGGCCCGAGACTTCCTCACAGATACGCAGTATTTT
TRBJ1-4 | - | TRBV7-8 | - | CASSKIDPLNEKLFF | TGTGCCAGCAGCAAAATCGACCCTCTTAATGAAAAACTGTTTTTT
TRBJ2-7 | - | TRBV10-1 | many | CASSSGGEQYF | TGCGCCAGCAGTTCCGGTGGAGAGCAGTACTTC
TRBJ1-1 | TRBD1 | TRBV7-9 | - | CASSPHRGRVTEAFF | TGTGCCAGCAGCCCCCACAGGGGGCGAGTCACTGAAGCTTTCTTT
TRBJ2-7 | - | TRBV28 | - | CASKAGLYEQYF | TGTGCCAGCAAGGCAGGACTCTACGAGCAGTACTTC
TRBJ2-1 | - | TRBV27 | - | CASSFLRSGDYNEQFF | TGTGCCAGCAGTTTCCTCAGGAGCGGAGACTACAATGAGCAGTTCTTC
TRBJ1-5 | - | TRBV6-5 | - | CASRAENQPQHF | TGTGCCAGCAGGGCAGAAAATCAGCCCCAGCATTTT
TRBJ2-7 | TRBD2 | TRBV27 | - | CASSPLAGGSYEQYF | TGTGCCAGCAGCCCGCTAGCGGGAGGATCCTACGAGCAGTACTTC
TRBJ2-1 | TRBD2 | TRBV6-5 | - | CASTRGLADNEQFF | TGTGCCAGCACCAGGGGACTAGCGGACAATGAGCAGTTCTTC
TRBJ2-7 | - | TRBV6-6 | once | CASRGPSYEQYF | TGTGCCAGCAGAGGCCCGTCTTACGAGCAGTACTTC
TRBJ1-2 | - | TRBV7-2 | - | CASSLLGWGAEDYGYTF | TGTGCCAGCAGCCTTTTGGGGTGGGGGGCGGAGGACTATGGCTACACCTTC
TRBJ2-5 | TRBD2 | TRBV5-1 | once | CASKGTSSETQYF | TGCGCCAGCAAAGGGACTAGCTCGGAGACCCAGTACTTC
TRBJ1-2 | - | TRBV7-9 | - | CASSLAAGGYGYTF | TGTGCCAGCAGCTTAGCCGCAGGAGGTTATGGCTACACCTTC
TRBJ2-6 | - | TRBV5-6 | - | CASSLVGGANVLTF | TGTGCCAGCAGCTTGGTGGGTGGGGCCAACGTCCTGACTTTC
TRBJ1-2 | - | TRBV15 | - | CATSRVIGQQNNYGYTF | TGTGCCACCAGCAGAGTGATCGGGCAGCAGAATAACTATGGCTACACCTTC
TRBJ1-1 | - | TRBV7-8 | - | CASSLGGRRKNTEAFF | TGTGCCAGCAGCTTAGGGGGGAGGAGGAAGAACACTGAAGCTTTCTTT